This TCR beta chain was sequenced during a study of T cells in Graves' hyperthyroidism and ophthalmopathy. Overall study results and limits: Most expanded thyroid clonotypes above 0.001 recurred in blood.

This clonotype has a count of ten or more. The antigen is unknown. Amplification targeted TCR beta CDR3 regions from RNA transcripts. Carried out on the TCR CDR3, a first-round RT-PCR used the HTBI primer set. TCRdb fed the multiplex PCR reads into MiXCR, producing one record per CDR3 protein. Here the sample spans hundreds of thousands of distinct CDR3 sequences, 11% to 15% being singletons. The sequencing input was blood. This clonotype was sampled from a woman aged 25 to 45 with Graves' hyperthyroidism that later progressed to Graves' ophthalmopathy.

CDR3 amino acids: CASIDTGEGYEQYF. CDR3 sequence (DNA): TGTGCCAGCATCGATACAGGGGAGGGCTACGAGCAGTACTTC. V and J are TRBV27 and TRBJ2-7; D may be TRBD1 or TRBD2 (7 bases each). V dropped 7 bases and J dropped 3 bases, with 16 bases sitting between them. CDR3 size: 14 residues. Germline CDR1 reads MNHEY; CDR2 reads SMNVEV (reference sequence).